This T cell receptor (beta chain) comes out of a study of blood T cell repertoires in COVID-19 (dated by TCRdb to 2020 to 2021). About the study as a whole: Samples from collaborators originated in the United States, Italy and Spain and spanned both the acute and convalescent phases of COVID-19. The prospective study material was composed of cDNA or gDNA derived from T cells, B-cell-depleted T cells, or PBMCs. Deeply sampled blood TCRbeta repertoires from subjects exposed to, actively infected with, or recovered from COVID-19 were included in the dataset. The repertoires were released in a freely available public database intended as a resource for research on the immune response to SARS-CoV-2. The samples were drawn from the first 160 participants of the ongoing ImmuneRACE study and from over 950 subjects provided by 6 global collaborators. Sample metadata almost always included a de-identified subject ID, COVID-19 status, age in years and sex. Where HLA class I and class II types were available, the types were taken from metadata supplied by the sample provider, not from assay-based typing. Here is what the overall study found, with its caveats: The quantity of clinical and demographic metadata differed by source and by participant and was supplied without curation.

The immunoSEQ Assay, a bias-controlled multiplex PCR, was used to amplify TCRbeta CDR3 regions from genomic DNA. The study's processing was this. Within the assay, amplification of reference gene primers was used to estimate how many nucleated cells each sample contained. To quantify the absolute abundance of each unique TCRbeta CDR3 rearrangement, sequence reads were collapsed and filtered. Productive Simpson clonality was computed per sample as the square root of Simpson's diversity index over productive rearrangements. The source is immuneACCESS, and TCRdb retained only in-frame sequences with V and J called. Part of the clones is not carried over; for the studies checked, unresolved V genes explain less than half of this, and the remainder is unexplained. The DNA was the basis for D and trimming; V, J and clone size are from that table. This sample has some 390,000 clones in its table, and 80% to 90% of those were observed once. The biggest ten clones account for 2% to 2.5% of the sample.

As for this clone: This clone's antigen is unknown. Within one base of it there is no much larger clone, and no base qualities were kept.

In the germline V gene (reference sequence), CDR1 corresponds to LGHDT and CDR2 to YNNKEL. The trim is 2 bases for V and 2 bases for J, with a gap of 12 bases between the germline ends. From its cysteine to its phenylalanine, the CDR3 spans 15 amino acids. The sequence is cut down to CDR3 DNA, 45 bases in frame from base 1. At one collaborating source in Seattle, patients were enrolled during active infection and were followed longitudinally through the course of disease. Each collaborating institution followed its own protocols to collect whole blood in K2EDTA tubes. For TCRbeta analysis, collaborator samples were shipped as frozen whole blood, as isolated PBMCs, or as DNA extracted from either sample type.

The source of this sequence is a woman aged 60 to 75 with COVID-19, enrolled during active disease. Sequences were obtained from peripheral blood. The sequence links TRBV3-1 (or the pseudogene TRBV3-2) to TRBJ1-2; TRBD1 is a possible D gene, resting on 5 matching bases. The encoded CDR3 is CASSQYAGSNYGYTF. Read as DNA, the sequence is TGTGCCAGCAGCCAATATGCAGGGTCGAACTATGGCTACACCTTC.